One sample yielded the 29 T cell receptor beta chains listed below, sequenced in a study of T cells in women clearing cervical HPV infection. Method: immunoSEQ multiplex PCR; TCRdb's copy keeps in-frame clones and lacks some. This table lists 36,000 or so clones. The sample consisted of blood buffy coat. These receptors were collected from a woman between 18 and 75 years old with a cervical HPV16 infection that either progressed to CIN3+ or cleared (not recorded which).

A remark on this clone: The read terminates 3 residues before the CDR3 end, so the remaining end is supplied by the germline J gene. This chain joins TRBV30 and TRBJ1-1; 7 bases match TRBD1. The CDR3 is 12 amino acids. V trimming: 5 bases; J trimming: 3 bases; junction bases outside the gene matches: 3. CDR1 is GTSNPN, CDR2 SVGIG, per germline (reference sequence). The CDR3 bases that were read are TGTGCCTGGGGAGACAGGGACACTGAA. The encoded protein is CAWGDRDTE. The complete CDR3 sequence is CAWGDRDTEAFF.

Partial CDR3 DNA: TGTGCCAGCAGAGACAGACTGGGACAGACTAATTCACCC. Translated, it gives CASRDRLGQTNSP. The whole CDR3 sequence is CASRDRLGQTNSPLHF. The V call is TRBV6-2 or TRBV6-3, the J call TRBJ1-6, with 7 bases fitting TRBD1. The read is 3 residues too short to cover the CDR3 end, so that end is filled in from the germline J gene. The CDR3 has 16 residues. Germline V lookup: CDR1 MNHEY, CDR2 SVGEGT. The V gene end was trimmed by 6 bases and the J gene end by 6 bases; junction bases not matched to a gene: 11.

A note on this clone: The DNA ends 3 residues before the CDR3 does, and the rest of the CDR3 is filled in from the germline J gene. The chain joins TRBV2 to TRBJ2-4; no clear D gene. The length of the CDR3 is 12 residues. The germline V gene encodes CDR1 SNHLY and CDR2 FYNNEI. The CDR3 bases that were read are TGTGCCAGCCCGGAGACCCACTATGGT. It encodes CASPETHYG. The whole CDR3 sequence reads CASPETHYGQYF.

In the case of this clone: The read gets to within 3 residues of the CDR3 end, and the germline J gene fills in the rest. This sequence joins TRBV20-1 and TRBJ2-3; 8 positions agree with TRBD1. Per germline, CDR1 DFQATT and CDR2 SNEGSKA (reference sequence). This CDR3 has 15 amino acids. The CDR3 reads CSARDSRGRVQPQYF. The CDR3 bases that were read are TGCAGTGCTAGGGATTCCAGGGGGCGGGTTCAGCCG.

Comments on this clone: The read terminates 3 residues ahead of where the CDR3 ends, so the germline J gene completes it. The V call is TRBV11-3, the J call TRBJ2-5; D call uncertain. CDR1 and CDR2 from the germline V gene are SGHNT and YENEEA. Trimming left V 5 bases short and J 4 bases short, with 11 bases between. The CDR3 is made up of 13 amino acids. The CDR3 bases that were read are TGTGCCAGCAGCCCCCCTAAGGGAGAGACC. Translation gives CASSPPKGET. The complete CDR3 protein is CASSPPKGETQYF.

As concerns this clone: The CDR3 end lies 3 residues beyond the end of the read and is filled in from the germline J gene. This chain links TRBV20-1 with TRBJ1-2; no reliable D call. This CDR3 is built from 11 residues. Germline CDR1 reads DFQATT; CDR2 reads SNEGSKA (reference sequence). CDR3 in amino acids: CSARDSPDYTF. Incomplete CDR3 DNA: TGCAGTGCTAGAGATAGCCCAGAC.

CDR3 DNA, as far as it was read: TGTGCCAGCAGCTGGACAGGGGTCGGGGCCAACGTC. This translates into CASSWTGVGANV. The entire CDR3 reads CASSWTGVGANVLTF. This rearrangement joins TRBV7-3 to TRBJ2-6, with 9 bases fitting TRBD1. The read terminates 3 residues before the CDR3 end, so the remaining end is supplied by the germline J gene. In germline, CDR1 is SGHTA, CDR2 FQGTGA. The CDR3 contains 15 residues. V was pared by 4 bases and J by 4 bases, with 2 bases of the junction left unmatched.

Of note for this clone: Sequencing ends 3 residues short of the CDR3 end; the germline J gene provides the rest. This chain connects TRBV7-2 to TRBJ1-5, with 8 bases aligning to TRBD1. The germline V gene has CDR1 SGHTA and CDR2 FQGNSA. V trimming: 5 bases; J trimming: 4 bases; junction bases outside the gene matches: 4. The CDR3 runs 14 residues. The CDR3 DNA, read in part, is TGTGCCAGCAGCCAAGGGACAGGAAATCAGCCC. Its protein product is CASSQGTGNQP. The full CDR3 protein reads CASSQGTGNQPQHF.

As for this clone: From the germline J gene comes the end of the CDR3, since the read stops 3 residues before it. The chain has TRBV19 and TRBJ2-2; TRBD2 is a possible D gene (6 bases). This CDR3 contains 15 residues. CDR1 is LNHDA and CDR2 is SQIVND in the germline V gene (reference sequence). V dropped 6 bases and J dropped 3 bases, with 14 bases sitting between them. The CDR3 DNA, read in part, is TGTGCCAGTAGGGGGATGGGGGGAGACACCGGGGAG. Translation: CASRGMGGDTGE. The CDR3 in its entirety is CASRGMGGDTGELFF.

Note on this clone: Read sequence stops 3 residues before the CDR3 end, and the germline J gene provides the missing end. The V call is TRBV29-1, the J call TRBJ1-2, with D tentatively TRBD1 (5 bases). Germline CDR1 reads SQVTM; CDR2 reads ANQGSEA. The CDR3 runs to 14 residues. The ends were cut back, 0 bases at V and 7 bases at J, with 15 bases in the middle. The CDR3 region is CSVEEGGGASGYTF. CDR3 bases read: TGCAGCGTTGAAGAAGGAGGAGGGGCAAGTGGC. The complete variable domain, with remaining parts taken from reference TRBV29-1 and TRBJ1-2, reads SAVISQKPSRDICQRGTSLTIQCQVDSQVTMMFWYRQQPGQSLTLIATANQGSEATYESGFVIDKFPISRPNLTFSTLTVSNMSPEDSSIYLCSVEEGGGASGYTFGSGTRLTVV.

As regards this clone: The read finishes 3 residues shy of the CDR3 end, and the germline J gene is used to complete it. V gene TRBV6-1 combines with J gene TRBJ1-5; 7 bases agree with TRBD1. The germline CDR1 and CDR2 sequences are MNHNS and SASEGT. V lost 4 bases to trimming and J lost 7 bases; unmatched junction nucleotides: 10. The CDR3 sequence is 15 residues long. The DNA read from the CDR3 is TGTGCCAGCAGTGGGCCCTACAGGGGAACCCAGCCC. It yields the protein CASSGPYRGTQP. The full CDR3 protein reads CASSGPYRGTQPQHF.

Concerning this clone: The read stops 3 residues short of the end of the CDR3; the missing end is completed from the germline J gene. The chain is built from TRBV2 and TRBJ2-7, with 8 bases identical to TRBD2. CDR1 SNHLY and CDR2 FYNNEI come from the germline V gene. The J segment lost 0 bases and the V segment lost 2 bases, leaving 3 bases of the junction unmatched. The CDR3 extends over 15 amino acids. Incomplete CDR3 DNA: TGTGCCAGCAGTGAAAGAAGCGGGGGCTCCTACGAG. Translated: CASSERSGGSYE. The entire CDR3 protein is CASSERSGGSYEQYF.

Worth noting for this clone: The read stops 3 residues short of the end of the CDR3; the missing end is completed from the germline J gene. The V and J genes are TRBV10-3 and TRBJ1-2; TRBD1 is a possible D gene (5 bases). CDR3 length equals 13 residues. CDR1 ENHRY and CDR2 SYGVKD come from the germline V gene. V dropped 10 bases and J dropped 4 bases, with 16 bases sitting between them. The sequenced CDR3 bases are TGTGCCACCCCGGGGGAGTGGGGCTATGGC. This gives the protein CATPGEWGYG. The CDR3 reads in full as CATPGEWGYGYTF.

About this clone: The read stops 3 residues short of the end of the CDR3; the missing end is completed from the germline J gene. The chain has TRBV7-9 and TRBJ1-1, with D perhaps matching TRBD1 (6 bases). The CDR3 has 14 residues. Germline loops: CDR1 SEHNR, CDR2 FQNEAQ (reference sequence). The CDR3 loop is CASSARTDGETAFF. Incomplete CDR3 DNA: TGTGCCAGCAGCGCCCGGACAGATGGAGAGACC.

Comments on this clone: Read coverage stops 3 residues before the CDR3 terminus; the germline J gene supplies the remainder. The chain combines TRBV6-2 or TRBV6-3 with TRBJ1-5; D gene unclear. Per the germline V gene, CDR1 is MNHEY and CDR2 is SVGEGT. The CDR3 consists of 16 residues. The V gene lost 1 base and the J gene lost 3 bases, with 13 bases spanning the gap. The CDR3 here is CASSYYMTGANQPQHF. The CDR3 DNA, read in part, is TGTGCCAGCAGTTACTATATGACGGGTGCCAATCAGCCC.

Worth noting for this clone: The read is 3 residues too short to cover the CDR3 end, so that end is filled in from the germline J gene. The chain uses TRBV5-6 and TRBJ1-1; 7 nucleotides match TRBD1. Germline trimming cut 3 bases from V and 1 base from J; bases unmatched to any gene: 6. The germline V gene has CDR1 SGHDT and CDR2 YYEEEE. This CDR3 comprises 15 residues. This CDR3 is CASSWGTEANTEAFF. The sequenced part of the CDR3 DNA is TGTGCCAGCAGCTGGGGGACAGAAGCGAACACTGAA.

Comments on this clone: The read stops 3 residues short of the end of the CDR3; the missing end is completed from the germline J gene. V is TRBV7-9 and J is TRBJ1-3, with 7 bases identical to TRBD1. The V gene end was trimmed by 5 bases and the J gene end by 3 bases; junction bases not matched to a gene: 7. CDR1 and CDR2 (germline): SEHNR, FQNEAQ (reference sequence). The CDR3 is 15 amino acids. CDR3 sequence: CASSMTGLYGNTIYF. The covered CDR3 bases are TGTGCCAGCAGCATGACAGGGCTGTATGGAAACACC.

About this clone itself: The read ends 3 residues shy of where the CDR3 ends; the end is completed using the germline J gene. The chain couples TRBV6-2 or TRBV6-3 to TRBJ2-7; D gene uncertain. This CDR3 comprises 15 residues. V lost 2 bases and J lost 4, with 15 bases in between. The V gene's germline CDR1 is MNHEY and CDR2 SVGEGT. The CDR3 DNA, read in part, is TGTGCCAGCAGTTACGGGCGCTCCGAGTATTACGAG. Protein: CASSYGRSEYYE. The CDR3 in full is CASSYGRSEYYEQYF.

In the case of this clone: The CDR3 extends 3 residues past the end of the read, so its final part is completed from the germline J gene. The chain is built from TRBV19 and TRBJ1-1; D is perhaps TRBD1 (5 bases). CDR3 length: 15 residues. Germline CDR1 is LNHDA and CDR2 is SQIVND (reference sequence). CDR3 DNA (partial): TGTGCCAGTAGTACAAACGGGGGATTTTGGGCGGAA. It encodes CASSTNGGFWAE. The CDR3 as a whole reads CASSTNGGFWAEAFF.

Concerning this clone: Sequencing ends 3 residues short of the CDR3 end; the germline J gene provides the rest. This chain uses TRBV7-6 with TRBJ2-1; 7 bases match TRBD2. Germline V lookup: CDR1 SGHVS, CDR2 FNYEAQ. V was clipped by 5 bases and J by 5 bases; unmatched bases: 12. The CDR3 extends over 16 amino acids. CDR3 protein: CASSPYRDYSNNEQFF. CDR3 bases read: TGTGCCAGCAGCCCCTACCGGGACTATAGCAACAATGAG.

On this clone itself: The sequenced fragment ends 3 residues before the CDR3 boundary, so the rest is inferred from the germline J gene. The rearrangement links TRBV20-1 to TRBJ1-1, with TRBD1 matching over 9 bases. The CDR3 runs to 15 residues. Losses at the gene ends were 0 bases for V and 7 bases for J; bases not matched to a gene: 9. Per the germline V gene, CDR1 is DFQATT and CDR2 is SNEGSKA (reference sequence). The CDR3 sequence: CSARDWGTGRSEAFF. The DNA read from the CDR3 is TGCAGTGCTAGAGATTGGGGGACAGGGAGAAGTGAA.

This chain's CDR3 is CSAKAGTSVNEQFF. CDR3 bases read: TGCAGTGCAAAAGCCGGGACTAGCGTTAATGAG. V and J are TRBV20-1 and TRBJ2-1; 10 bases agree with TRBD2. The CDR3 is cut off 3 residues early in the read; its end comes from the germline J gene. Germline lookup yields CDR1 DFQATT and CDR2 SNEGSKA (reference sequence). The CDR3 is made up of 14 amino acids. The J segment lost 7 bases and the V segment lost 6 bases, leaving 9 bases of the junction unmatched.

Concerning this clone: The CDR3 end falls 3 residues outside the read, so it is completed with the germline J gene. This chain joins TRBV5-5 and TRBJ2-1, with 10 bases aligning to TRBD1. After removal of 3 bases from V and 9 bases from J, the junction contained 6 bases not matched to a gene. The CDR3 consists of 14 residues. Germline V gene sequence: CDR1 SGHKS, CDR2 YYEKEE (reference sequence). The CDR3 bases that were read are TGTGCCAGCAGCTGGCGGACAGGGGGGGGTGAG. It codes for CASSWRTGGGE. The whole CDR3 protein reads CASSWRTGGGEQFF.

Concerning this clone itself: At one boundary the junction diverges from the germline segment, which might be a read error. The sample has other DNA sequences that encode this CDR3 too. The CDR3 sequence: CASSAGSGNTIYF. The part of the CDR3 DNA that was read is TGTGCCAGCAGCGCGGGCTCTGGAAACACA. The chain carries TRBV7-7 and TRBJ1-3, with no clear D. Coverage ceases 3 residues before the CDR3 finishes, and the germline J gene fills in the end. CDR1 and CDR2 from the germline V gene are SSHAT and FNYEAQ (reference sequence). This CDR3 is built from 13 residues.

To note about this clone: The read comes to an end 3 residues before the CDR3 does, leaving the germline J gene to fill in the end. The chain carries TRBV10-3 and TRBJ2-3; TRBD2 might be the D (5 bases). Germline V gene lookup returns CDR1 ENHRY and CDR2 SYGVKD. The CDR3 runs to 14 residues. V lost 11 bases, J lost 1 base, and 16 bases lay in between. The CDR3 bases that were read are TGTGCCGCCCTCTCGGGGTTCGGCACAGATACG. This gives the protein CAALSGFGTDT. The whole CDR3 sequence reads CAALSGFGTDTQYF.

To note about this clone: The sequence runs out 3 residues before the end of the CDR3; the remainder is reconstructed from the germline J gene. The chain is built from TRBV6-1 and TRBJ2-7, with TRBD1 as a possible D gene (6 bases). V dropped 7 bases and J dropped 3 bases, with 19 bases sitting between them. CDR1 and CDR2 (germline): MNHNS, SASEGT. This CDR3 is 15 amino acids long. The CDR3 bases that were read are TGTGCCAGCACTGAGATACAGGGATCGGACTACGAG. This encodes CASTEIQGSDYE. The complete CDR3 protein is CASTEIQGSDYEQYF.

Details on this clone: Its ends do not fully match the called genes, so a read error is possible. Coverage ceases 3 residues before the CDR3 finishes, and the germline J gene fills in the end. Other DNA sequences within the sample encode an identical CDR3. J is TRBJ1-3 and V is TRBV2, with 7 bases lining up with TRBD1. Per germline, CDR1 SNHLY and CDR2 FYNNEI. The CDR3 length is 15 residues. CDR3 amino acids: CASSERQGSGNTIYF. The CDR3 bases that were read are TGTGCCAGCAGTGAACGACAGGGCTCTGGAAACACG.

In regard to this clone: From the germline J gene comes the end of the CDR3, since the read stops 3 residues before it. The chain joins TRBV19 to TRBJ2-3; 7 positions match TRBD2. The V gene's germline CDR1 is LNHDA and CDR2 SQIVND (reference sequence). With 4 bases clipped from V and 6 bases from J, the junction kept 13 bases outside the gene matches. The CDR3 loop spans 16 amino acids. CDR3 residues: CASSTRGEGCRDTQYF. CDR3 bases read: TGTGCCAGTAGTACCCGAGGGGAGGGGTGTCGGGATACG.

On this clone: The read ends 3 residues before the CDR3 terminus; that terminus is restored from the germline J gene. V usage is TRBV19 and J usage is TRBJ1-3; D is ambiguous. Germline-derived CDR1 and CDR2 are LNHDA and SQIVND (reference sequence). This CDR3 has 16 residues. The germline V and J ends were trimmed by 3 bases and 2 bases, with 14 bases remaining between them. Incomplete CDR3 DNA: TGTGCCAGTAGTATCCCTGGCACCTTCCCTGGAAACACC. Translation: CASSIPGTFPGNT. The full CDR3 reads CASSIPGTFPGNTIYF.